Included here is one T cell receptor (beta chain) sequence, with context. Its antigen is still unknown. This may be a read error: a much more frequent sequence differs by one nucleotide. The data derive from a study of T-cell memory formation after mild COVID-19. Overall study: For the most part, TCR clusters were specific to one donor. Points from the study as a whole: Clones that contracted from day 15 to 85 were balanced CD4/CD8, while later expanders leaned CD4+. Mostly located in CM and EM were contracting CD4+ clones, with contracting CD8+ clones located in EMRA.

Germline CDR1 SGHTA, CDR2 FQGNSA. This CDR3 comprises 16 residues. TCRdb processed the 5' RACE reads anew with MiXCR; each CDR3 protein has one entry. The profile covers about 350,000 distinct CDR3 sequences, with roughly an eighth appearing a single time and 20% to 25% taken by the ten largest. Material for sequencing was PBMCs or a T cell subset sorted from them (not recorded which). This chain links TRBV7-2 with TRBJ1-6; D might be TRBD1 (6 bases). The sequence was collected from a man younger than 35 who had mild COVID-19 (a few samples of this study predate the infection). Cell type and time point are not known. This chain's CDR3 is CASSTRRTAGLPPLLF. The CDR3 DNA reads as TGTGCCAGCAGCACCAGACGGACAGCAGGCTTGCCACCCCTCCTCTTT.